This TCR beta chain appears in the sequencing data of a study of control samples from healthy donors and cancer patients. Clones were sequenced by immunoSEQ multiplex PCR, and TCRdb holds only the in-frame ones, with some missing. The data show tens of thousands of clones, roughly 84% seen once. The sequence came from a man aged 50-59 years in good health. Source material: blood.

The CDR3 reads CASSLGGGGGKNIQYF. The CDR3 DNA reads as TGTGCCAGCAGCTTAGGAGGAGGAGGGGGCAAAAACATTCAGTACTTC. The chain combines TRBV7-9 with TRBJ2-4; perhaps D is TRBD1 or TRBD2 (6 bases each). The germline gives CDR1 SEHNR, CDR2 FQNEAQ (reference sequence). CDR3 length: 16 amino acids. V dropped 1 base and J dropped 3 bases, with 13 bases sitting between them.